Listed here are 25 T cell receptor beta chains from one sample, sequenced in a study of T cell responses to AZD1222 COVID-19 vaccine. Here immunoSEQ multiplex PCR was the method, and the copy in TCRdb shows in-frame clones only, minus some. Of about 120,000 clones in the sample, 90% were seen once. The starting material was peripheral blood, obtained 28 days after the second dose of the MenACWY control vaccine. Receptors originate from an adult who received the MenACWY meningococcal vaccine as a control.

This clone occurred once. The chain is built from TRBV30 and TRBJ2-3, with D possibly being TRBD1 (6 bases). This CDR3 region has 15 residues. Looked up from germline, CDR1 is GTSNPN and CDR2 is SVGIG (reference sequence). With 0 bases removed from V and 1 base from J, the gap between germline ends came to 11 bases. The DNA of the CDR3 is TGTGCCTGGAGTGTACTGGCAGGGGGCACAGATACGCAGTATTTT. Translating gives CAWSVLAGGTDTQYF.

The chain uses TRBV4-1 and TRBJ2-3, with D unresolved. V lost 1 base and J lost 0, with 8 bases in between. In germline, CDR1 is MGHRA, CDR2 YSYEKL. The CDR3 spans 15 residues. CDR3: CASSQVSDSTDTQYF. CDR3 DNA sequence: TGCGCCAGCAGCCAAGTCTCCGACAGCACAGATACGCAGTATTTT.

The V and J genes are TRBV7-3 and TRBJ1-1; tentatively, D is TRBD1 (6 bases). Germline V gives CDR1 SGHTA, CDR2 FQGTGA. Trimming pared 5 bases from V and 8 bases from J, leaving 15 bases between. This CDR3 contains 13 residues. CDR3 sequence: CASSHQGTGEAFF. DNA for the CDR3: TGTGCCAGCAGCCACCAAGGAACAGGGGAAGCTTTCTTT.

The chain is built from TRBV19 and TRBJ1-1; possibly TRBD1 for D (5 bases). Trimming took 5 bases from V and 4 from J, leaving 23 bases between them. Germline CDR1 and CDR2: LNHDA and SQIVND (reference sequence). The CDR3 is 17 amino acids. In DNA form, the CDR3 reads TGTGCCAGTAGTGGTTGGACGTCCGGGGACTCTAGCACTGAAGCTTTCTTT. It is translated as CASSGWTSGDSSTEAFF.

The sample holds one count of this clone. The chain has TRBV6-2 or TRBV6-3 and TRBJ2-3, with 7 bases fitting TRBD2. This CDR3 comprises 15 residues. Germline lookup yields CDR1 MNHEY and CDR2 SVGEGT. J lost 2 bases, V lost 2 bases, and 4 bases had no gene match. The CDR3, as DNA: TGTGCCAGCAGTTACGCGGCGGGGGTCACAGATACGCAGTATTTT. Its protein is CASSYAAGVTDTQYF.

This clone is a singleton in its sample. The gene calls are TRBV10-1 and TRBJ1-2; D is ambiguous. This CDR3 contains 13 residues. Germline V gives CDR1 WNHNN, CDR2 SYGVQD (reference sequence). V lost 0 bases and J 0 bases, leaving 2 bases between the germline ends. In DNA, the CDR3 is TGCGCCAGCAGTGAGTCTGCTAACTATGGCTACACCTTC. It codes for CASSESANYGYTF.

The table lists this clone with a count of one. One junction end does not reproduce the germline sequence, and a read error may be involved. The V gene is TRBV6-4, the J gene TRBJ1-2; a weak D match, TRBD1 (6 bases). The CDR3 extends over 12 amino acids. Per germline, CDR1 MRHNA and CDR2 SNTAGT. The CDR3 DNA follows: TGTGCCAGCAGTGACAGAGACAGGAGCTGGAACTTC. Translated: CASSDRDRSWNF.

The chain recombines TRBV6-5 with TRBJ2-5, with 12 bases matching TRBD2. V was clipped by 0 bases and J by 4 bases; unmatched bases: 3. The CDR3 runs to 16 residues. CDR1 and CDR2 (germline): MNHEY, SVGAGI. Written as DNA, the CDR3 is TGTGCCAGCAGTTACTCGGCTAGCGGGGGGGTAGAGACCCAGTACTTC. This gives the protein CASSYSASGGVETQYF.

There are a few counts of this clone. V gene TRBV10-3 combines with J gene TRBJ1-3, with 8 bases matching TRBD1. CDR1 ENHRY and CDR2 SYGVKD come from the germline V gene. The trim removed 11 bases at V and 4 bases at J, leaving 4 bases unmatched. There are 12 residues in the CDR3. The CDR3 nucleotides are TGTGCCTGCAGGGGGCAGGGAAACACCATATATTTT. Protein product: CACRGQGNTIYF.

CDR3 sequence reads: CASSETFGTASSQETQYF. CDR3 nucleotides: TGTGCCAGCAGTGAAACCTTTGGGACGGCTAGCAGCCAAGAGACCCAGTACTTC. The chain combines TRBV2 with TRBJ2-5; TRBD1 or TRBD2 may be the D gene (5 bases each). This CDR3 contains 18 residues. The ends were cut back, 2 bases at V and 1 base at J, with 20 bases in the middle. CDR1 and CDR2 (germline): SNHLY, FYNNEI.

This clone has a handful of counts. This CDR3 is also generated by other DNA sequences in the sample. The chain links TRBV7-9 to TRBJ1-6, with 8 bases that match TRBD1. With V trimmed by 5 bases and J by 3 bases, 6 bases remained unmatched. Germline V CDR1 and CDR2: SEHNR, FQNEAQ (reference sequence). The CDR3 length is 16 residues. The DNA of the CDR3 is TGTGCCAGCAGCCAAGGACAGGGATTCTATAATTCACCCCTCCACTTT. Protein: CASSQGQGFYNSPLHF.

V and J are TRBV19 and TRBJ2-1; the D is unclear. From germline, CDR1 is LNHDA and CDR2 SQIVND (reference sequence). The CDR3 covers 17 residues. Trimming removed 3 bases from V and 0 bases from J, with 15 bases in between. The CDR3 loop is CASSMDGIHGSYNEQFF. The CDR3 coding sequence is TGTGCCAGTAGTATGGATGGCATCCATGGCTCCTACAATGAGCAGTTCTTC.

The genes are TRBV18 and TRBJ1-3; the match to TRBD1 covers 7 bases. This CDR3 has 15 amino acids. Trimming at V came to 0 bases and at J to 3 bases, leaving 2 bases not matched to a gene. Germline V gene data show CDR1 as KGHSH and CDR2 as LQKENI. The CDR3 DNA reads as TGTGCCAGCTCACCACCGGGGACAGTTGGAAACACCATATATTTT. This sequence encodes CASSPPGTVGNTIYF.

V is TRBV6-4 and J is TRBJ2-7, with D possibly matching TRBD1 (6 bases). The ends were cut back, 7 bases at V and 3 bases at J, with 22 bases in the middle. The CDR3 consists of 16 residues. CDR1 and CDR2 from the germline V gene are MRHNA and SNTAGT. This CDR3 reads CASNGTKRTYYYEQYV. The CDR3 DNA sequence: TGTGCCAGCAACGGGACAAAAAGGACCTACTACTACGAGCAGTACGTC.

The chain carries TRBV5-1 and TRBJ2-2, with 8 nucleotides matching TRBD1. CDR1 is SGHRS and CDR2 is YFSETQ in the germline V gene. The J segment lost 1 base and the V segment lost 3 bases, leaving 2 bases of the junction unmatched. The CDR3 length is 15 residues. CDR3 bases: TGCGCCAGCAGCTACGACAGGGGGAACACCGGGGAGCTGTTTTTT. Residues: CASSYDRGNTGELFF.

CDR3 coding DNA: TGTGCCAGCAGTGGGAACTTGGGAGGCCTCACTGGGGCCAACGTCCTGACTTTC. Encoded protein: CASSGNLGGLTGANVLTF. The chain uses TRBV25-1 and TRBJ2-6; the D gene is possibly TRBD2 (6 bases). CDR3 length: 18 residues. Trimming removed 4 bases from V and 2 bases from J, with 18 bases in between. Germline V CDR1 and CDR2: MGHDK, SYGVNS.

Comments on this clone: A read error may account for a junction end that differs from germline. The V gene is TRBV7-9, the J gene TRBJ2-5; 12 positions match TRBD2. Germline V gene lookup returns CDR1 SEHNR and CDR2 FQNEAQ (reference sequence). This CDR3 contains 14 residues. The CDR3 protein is CASSLAGGMETQYF. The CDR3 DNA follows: TGTGCCAGCAGCCTAGCGGGGGGGATGGAGACCCAGTACTTC.

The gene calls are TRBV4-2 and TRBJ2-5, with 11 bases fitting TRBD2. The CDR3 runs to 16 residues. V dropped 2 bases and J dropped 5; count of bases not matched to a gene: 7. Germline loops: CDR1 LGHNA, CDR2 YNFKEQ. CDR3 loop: CASSQSLAGGGETQYF. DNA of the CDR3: TGTGCCAGCAGCCAATCGCTAGCGGGAGGAGGGGAGACCCAGTACTTC.

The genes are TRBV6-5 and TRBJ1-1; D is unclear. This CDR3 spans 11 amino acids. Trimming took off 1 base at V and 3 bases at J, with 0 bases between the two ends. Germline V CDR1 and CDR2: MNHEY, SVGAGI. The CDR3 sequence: CASSYYTEAFF. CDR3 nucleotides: TGTGCCAGCAGTTACTACACTGAAGCTTTCTTT.

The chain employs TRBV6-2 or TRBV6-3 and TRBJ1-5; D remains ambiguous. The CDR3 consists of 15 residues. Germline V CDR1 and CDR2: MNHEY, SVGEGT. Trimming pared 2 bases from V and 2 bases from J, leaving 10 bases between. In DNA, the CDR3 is TGTGCCAGCAGTTACGCCGTTGGTGGCAATCAGCCCCAGCATTTT. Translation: CASSYAVGGNQPQHF.

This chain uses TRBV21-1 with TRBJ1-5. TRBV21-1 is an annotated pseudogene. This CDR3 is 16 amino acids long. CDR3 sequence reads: CAPLSGEGEYSQPQHF. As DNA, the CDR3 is TGTGCCCCTCTCTCCGGCGAAGGGGAGTATAGTCAGCCCCAGCATTTT.

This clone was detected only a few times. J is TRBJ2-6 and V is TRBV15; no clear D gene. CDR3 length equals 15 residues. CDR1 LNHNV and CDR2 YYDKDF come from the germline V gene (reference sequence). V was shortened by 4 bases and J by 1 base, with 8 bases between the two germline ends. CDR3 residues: CATSTGKSGANVLTF. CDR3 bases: TGTGCCACCAGCACAGGAAAATCTGGGGCCAACGTCCTGACTTTC. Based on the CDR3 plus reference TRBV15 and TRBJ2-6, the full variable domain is DAMVIQNPRYQVTQFGKPVTLSCSQTLNHNVMYWYQQKSSQAPKLLFHYYDKDFNNEADTPDNFQSRRPNTSFCFLDIRSPGLGDTAMYLCATSTGKSGANVLTFGAGSRLTVL.

The CDR3 here is CASRGTSGAYNEQFF. The CDR3 nucleotides are TGTGCCAGCAGGGGGACTAGCGGGGCCTACAATGAGCAGTTCTTC. V usage is TRBV27 and J usage is TRBJ2-1; 13 bases are a match to TRBD2. V trimming: 6 bases; J trimming: 2 bases; junction bases outside the gene matches: 1. The CDR3 length is 15 residues. Germline loops: CDR1 MNHEY, CDR2 SMNVEV (reference sequence).

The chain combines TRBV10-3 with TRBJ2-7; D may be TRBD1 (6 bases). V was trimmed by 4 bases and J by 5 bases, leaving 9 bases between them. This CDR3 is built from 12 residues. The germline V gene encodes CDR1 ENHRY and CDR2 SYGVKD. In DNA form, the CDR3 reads TGTGCCATCAGTGGGTGGGACAACGAGCAGTACTTC. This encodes CAISGWDNEQYF.

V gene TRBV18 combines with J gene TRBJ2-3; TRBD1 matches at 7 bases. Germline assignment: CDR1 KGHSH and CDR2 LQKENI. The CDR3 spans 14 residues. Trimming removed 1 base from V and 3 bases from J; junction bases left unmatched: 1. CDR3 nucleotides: TGTGCCAGCTCACCACTGGGACAGACAGATACGCAGTATTTT. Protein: CASSPLGQTDTQYF.